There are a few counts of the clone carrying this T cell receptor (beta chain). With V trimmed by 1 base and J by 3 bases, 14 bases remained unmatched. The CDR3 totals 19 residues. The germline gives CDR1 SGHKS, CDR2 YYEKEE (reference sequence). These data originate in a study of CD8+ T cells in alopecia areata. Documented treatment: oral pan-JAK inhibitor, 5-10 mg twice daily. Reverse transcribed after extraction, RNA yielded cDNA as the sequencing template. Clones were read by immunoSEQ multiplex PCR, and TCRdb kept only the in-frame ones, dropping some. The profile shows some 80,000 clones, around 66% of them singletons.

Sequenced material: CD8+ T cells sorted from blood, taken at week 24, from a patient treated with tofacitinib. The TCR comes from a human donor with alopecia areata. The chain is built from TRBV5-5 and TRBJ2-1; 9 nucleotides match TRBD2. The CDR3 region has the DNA TGTGCCAGCAGCTTGCACGGTAGCGGGGGCCACGCCCTCTACAATGAGCAGTTCTTC. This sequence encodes CASSLHGSGGHALYNEQFF.